Described below is a single T cell receptor beta chain sequence and its context. This sample was included in a study of T cells in Graves' hyperthyroidism and ophthalmopathy. Germline CDR1 reads SNHLY; CDR2 reads FYNNEI. V lost 6 bases and J lost 3; bases outside the gene matches: 12. This CDR3 contains 16 residues. Any patient presenting with uncontrolled infection, other autoimmune disease, pregnancy or lactation was left out. The CDR3 regions of TCR beta were amplified from RNA transcripts. Using the HTBI primer set, a first-round RT-PCR was run on the TCR CDR3. Using its own MiXCR run on the multiplex PCR reads, TCRdb lists one record per CDR3 protein. The table records a few hundred thousand distinct CDR3 sequences, under 20% of them present only once.

V and J are TRBV2 and TRBJ1-2; 8 bases align to TRBD1. The TCR was taken from a woman under 30 with Graves' ophthalmopathy. The sequenced material came from blood. The CDR3: CASRRGATGDHYGYTF. The DNA for the CDR3 is TGTGCCAGCAGGCGGGGAGCGACAGGGGACCACTATGGCTACACCTTC.